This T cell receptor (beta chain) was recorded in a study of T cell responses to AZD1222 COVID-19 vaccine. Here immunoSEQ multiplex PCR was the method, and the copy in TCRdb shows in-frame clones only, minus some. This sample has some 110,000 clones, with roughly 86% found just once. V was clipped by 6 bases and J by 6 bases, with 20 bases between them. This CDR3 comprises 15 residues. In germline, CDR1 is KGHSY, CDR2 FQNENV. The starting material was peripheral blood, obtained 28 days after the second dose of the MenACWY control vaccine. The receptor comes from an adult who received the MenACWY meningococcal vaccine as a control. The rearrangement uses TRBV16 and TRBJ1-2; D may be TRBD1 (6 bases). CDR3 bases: TGTGCCAGCAGTCGCCTACAGGGAGCTGGGAATGGCTACACCTTC. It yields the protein CASSRLQGAGNGYTF.